The 12 T cell receptor beta chains reported below all come from one sample, sequenced in a study of T cell repertoires in cytomegalovirus infection. TCRdb passed the reads through MiXCR, listing each CDR3 protein once. This table holds just under 300,000 distinct CDR3 sequences, around 9.6% found once. The sample comprised PBMCs. The receptors shown here come from a human donor in good health (CMV status not recorded). Some clones in this sample may be carry-over from other donors' samples.

This clonotype was picked up many times. This chain links TRBV28 with TRBJ2-1, with D uncertain. V was shortened by 6 bases and J by 0 bases, with 15 bases between the two germline ends. The germline V gene encodes CDR1 MDHEN and CDR2 SYDVKM. This CDR3 is 16 amino acids long. CDR3: CASSLSPGSSYNEQFF. DNA for the CDR3: TGTGCCAGCAGCCTAAGCCCAGGCAGCTCCTACAATGAGCAGTTCTTC.

The table lists this clonotype with many counts. This chain connects TRBV6-2 or TRBV6-3 to TRBJ2-7, with D perhaps matching TRBD1 (5 bases). CDR1 and CDR2 from the germline V gene are MNHEY and SVGEGT. This CDR3 contains 13 residues. The germline V and J ends were trimmed by 6 bases and 3 bases, with 12 bases remaining between them. The CDR3 DNA reads as TGTGCCAGCAGACCACAGGATTACTACGAGCAGTACGTC. It codes for CASRPQDYYEQYV.

This clonotype was counted ten times or more. V and J are TRBV6-2 or TRBV6-3 and TRBJ2-3, with a possible D match to TRBD1 (6 bases). Trimming took 7 bases from V and 0 from J, leaving 17 bases between them. In germline, CDR1 is MNHEY, CDR2 SVGEGT. The CDR3 contains 16 residues. The CDR3 DNA is TGTGCCAGCACCAGAAACCTAGGGGGTAGCACAGATACGCAGTATTTT. It is translated as CASTRNLGGSTDTQYF.

This clonotype was recorded at least ten times. The chain combines TRBV7-9 with TRBJ2-2, with D perhaps being TRBD1 or TRBD2 (5 bases each). The germline V and J ends were trimmed by 5 bases and 2 bases, with 21 bases remaining between them. This CDR3 contains 18 residues. Germline-derived CDR1 and CDR2 are SEHNR and FQNEAQ (reference sequence). The CDR3 DNA reads as TGTGCCAGCAGCCCCTCCTCGGGACGATCGGCCAACACCGGGGAGCTGTTTTTT. As protein: CASSPSSGRSANTGELFF.

This clonotype was seen ten or more times. This chain connects TRBV25-1 to TRBJ2-1; 13 nucleotides agree with TRBD2. This CDR3 has 16 residues. V was pared by 4 bases and J by 5 bases, with 5 bases of the junction left unmatched. The germline gives CDR1 MGHDK, CDR2 SYGVNS. For the CDR3, the DNA is TGTGCCAGCAGTGGCGGGACTAGCGGGACTAACAATGAGCAGTTCTTC. It encodes CASSGGTSGTNNEQFF. Supplemented by reference TRBV25-1 and TRBJ2-1, the full variable domain reads EADIYQTPRYLVIGTGKKITLECSQTMGHDKMYWYQQDPGMELHLIHYSYGVNSTEKGDLSSESTVSRIRTEHFPLTLESARPSHTSQYLCASSGGTSGTNNEQFFGPGTRLTVL.

This clonotype was detected many times. This sequence joins TRBV6-5 and TRBJ1-6; D is possibly TRBD1 (5 bases). Trimming pared 2 bases from V and 6 bases from J, leaving 14 bases between. Germline V gene lookup returns CDR1 MNHEY and CDR2 SVGAGI. CDR3 size: 16 residues. The CDR3 is CASSYLPDTANSPLHF. The CDR3 coding sequence is TGTGCCAGCAGTTACCTCCCGGACACGGCTAATTCACCCCTCCACTTT.

This clonotype was seen ten or more times. This chain joins TRBV6-1 and TRBJ1-5; tentative D call: TRBD1 (5 bases). Trimming shortened V by 5 bases and J by 0 bases, and 11 bases separated the two germline ends. The CDR3 extends over 15 amino acids. Germline lookup yields CDR1 MNHNS and CDR2 SASEGT. The CDR3 reads CASSPRGYSNQPQHF. In DNA form, the CDR3 reads TGTGCCAGCAGTCCCCGGGGGTATAGCAATCAGCCCCAGCATTTT.

This clonotype has a count of ten or more. The CDR3 protein is CAISETSALRDEQYF. The CDR3 DNA is TGTGCCATCAGTGAAACTAGCGCGCTAAGGGACGAGCAGTACTTC. The gene calls are TRBV10-3 and TRBJ2-7; 7 positions match TRBD2. CDR1 and CDR2 (germline): ENHRY, SYGVKD. V lost 3 bases to trimming and J lost 5 bases; unmatched junction nucleotides: 10. The CDR3 has 15 residues.

The J gene is TRBJ2-1, the V gene TRBV6-6, with D perhaps TRBD1 or TRBD2 (5 bases each). CDR3 length equals 15 residues. Trimming stripped 7 bases from V and 5 bases from J, with 18 bases between. CDR1 is MNHNY and CDR2 is SVGAGI in the germline V gene (reference sequence). The CDR3 DNA follows: TGTGCCAGCATAACGGGACCCCCGGGCAACAATGAGCAGTTCTTC. Translated, it gives CASITGPPGNNEQFF.

This clonotype was recorded many times. CDR3 nucleotides: TGCAGCGTTTCGAGGGGATATGCCGGGGAGCTGTTTTTT. The encoded protein is CSVSRGYAGELFF. The chain recombines TRBV29-1 with TRBJ2-2; D assignment may be TRBD1 or TRBD2 (5 bases each). Germline V gene lookup returns CDR1 SQVTM and CDR2 ANQGSEA. The CDR3 is 13 residues long. V was trimmed by 5 bases and J by 6 bases, leaving 13 bases between them.

At least ten counts were recorded for this clonotype. The chain couples TRBV7-9 to TRBJ1-1, with D hard to call. The CDR3 has 13 amino acids. CDR1 is SEHNR, CDR2 FQNEAQ, per germline (reference sequence). Trimming stripped 3 bases from V and 2 bases from J, with 7 bases between. The CDR3: CASSFSPNTEAFF. The CDR3 DNA reads as TGTGCCAGCAGCTTCTCGCCCAACACTGAAGCTTTCTTT.

This CDR3 is CASSQEIGAGELFF. As DNA, the CDR3 is TGTGCCAGCAGCCAAGAGATCGGAGCCGGGGAGCTGTTTTTT. The J gene is TRBJ2-2, the V gene TRBV14; D uncertain. Germline CDR1 is SGHDN and CDR2 is FVKESK. Trimming removed 0 bases at V and 6 bases at J, with 8 bases between. The CDR3 extends over 14 amino acids.